This T cell receptor (beta chain) was retrieved from a study of identical twins (dated by TCRdb to 2015 to 2016). In terms of the full investigation: To test whether fetal clonotypes persist, this study deep-sequenced TCR alpha and beta repertoires from monozygotic twins, from unrelated adults of various ages, and from cord blood. To rule out contamination, the twin experiments were replicated at different times with different library preparation protocols.

The protocol used for the library was 5' RACE. The sequencing machine was an Illumina HiSeq 2000. Template switching added a universal primer binding site, and the final cDNA carried a unique molecular identifier that allowed TCR cDNA molecules to be counted accurately. Specific primers in the conserved constant-segment region were used to synthesize first-strand cDNA for TCR alpha and beta chains. Each cDNA library was double barcoded, with a SMART-Mk sample barcode plus Illumina barcodes, to control for contamination. Two successive PCR steps introduced TruSeq adapter sequences along with Illumina sample barcodes. Sequencing of the TCR alpha and beta cDNA libraries was done on the Illumina HiSeq platform using custom primers. The study's processing was this. MiGEC was used to process raw reads and extract unique molecular identifiers, and MiXCR was used to find CDR3 positions. Recombination models were inferred per individual with the repgenHMM and IGoR tools using an EM algorithm. Shared clonotype analysis was performed with the tcR package in R, normalizing sharing by the product of cloneset sizes. To study raw recombination without the effects of thymic and clonal selection, out-of-frame nonproductive sequences were analyzed. TCRdb itself trimmed the public reads at Q25 with fastp, ran MiXCR and retained productive beta chains. Duplicate CDR3 protein sequences are folded into a single record with the most common DNA and genes. TCRdb, not the authors, supplied the V and J calls. The table for this sample lists 690,000 or so distinct CDR3 sequences; 8.6% of them were counted only once. The ten biggest clones cover 0.98% of the sample.

The CDR3 holds 14 amino acids from the cysteine to the phenylalanine. Only the CDR3 part of the read is kept: 42 bases, read in frame from the first base. At the junction V is shortened by 7 bases and J by 4 bases; bases outside the gene matches: 12. CDR1 and CDR2 are read off the germline V gene (reference sequence) as DFQATT and SNEGSKA. This clonotype was counted a few times. Its antigen is currently not known. One base away there is no much larger clone; base qualities are not given. Overall results and qualifications from the work: Invariant T cells such as MAIT and iNKT could partly confound zero-insertion analyses, though diverse VJ usage argued against this for most clonotypes. Abundant cord blood beta clonotypes carried fewer insertions; young adult naive repertoires showed a weaker similar trend, while memory repertoires showed none. The excess sharing between twins in beta out-of-frame sequences was weaker because fewer shared sequences reduced the signal-to-noise ratio. Because the same donors could not be followed over many years, conclusions were based on cross-sectional statistical analysis. Recombination models systematically underestimated out-of-frame TCR alpha sharing in monozygotic twins but agreed with sharing between unrelated individuals. Out-of-frame TCR alpha sequences shared between twins showed an excess of low generation-probability sequences compared with coincidental sharing between unrelated individuals.

All donors were healthy Caucasians. Three pairs of female monozygotic twins, all aged roughly 18 to 29 years, were included in the twin cohort. Peripheral blood mononuclear cells were used as the source from which RNA for TCR libraries was isolated. In addition, the sample was reused for a study of yellow fever vaccine responses in identical twins. The second publication reports: According to the authors, the vaccine-induced T cell response in identical twins seemed to be partly convergent and partly specific to each individual. In identical twins, the study followed T cell clones that responded to the vaccine with precision.

Input material: PBMCs. Recombination joined TRBV20-1 with TRBJ2-5; the junction holds 7 bases that match TRBD1. This TCR derives from a woman in her late teens or twenties in good health. CDR3 sequence: CSVRAGGTGETQYF. The DNA is TGCAGTGTAAGGGCAGGGGGAACCGGAGAGACCCAGTACTTC.